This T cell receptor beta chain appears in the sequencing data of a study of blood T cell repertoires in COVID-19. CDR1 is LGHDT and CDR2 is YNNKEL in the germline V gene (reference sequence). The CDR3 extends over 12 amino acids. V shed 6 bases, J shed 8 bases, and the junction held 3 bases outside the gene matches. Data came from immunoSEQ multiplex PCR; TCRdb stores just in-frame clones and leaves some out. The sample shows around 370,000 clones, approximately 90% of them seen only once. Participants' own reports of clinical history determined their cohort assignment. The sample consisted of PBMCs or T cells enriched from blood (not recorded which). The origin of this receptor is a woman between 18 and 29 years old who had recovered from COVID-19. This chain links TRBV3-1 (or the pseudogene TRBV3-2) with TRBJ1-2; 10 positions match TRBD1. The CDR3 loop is CASSRTGGGYTF. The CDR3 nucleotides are TGTGCCAGCAGTCGGACAGGGGGAGGCTACACCTTC.